This T cell receptor beta chain was sequenced during a study of T cell repertoires in cytomegalovirus infection. At the level of the study: From public TCR beta signatures came an indication of both CMV infection and matching HLA type. Study outcomes and limitations: CMV-specific TCR beta clonotypes restricted by HLA-C were the ones dominating the ex vivo response.

There are 16 residues in the CDR3. The V end lost 6 bases, the J end lost 5 bases, and 22 bases lay between the germline ends. The germline V gene has CDR1 MNHEY and CDR2 SVGEGT. Of note for this clonotype: As yet, its antigen is unknown.

TCRdb reprocessed the reads with MiXCR, giving one entry per CDR3 protein. The data contain hundreds of thousands of distinct CDR3 sequences, roughly 18% of them singletons. The receptor was isolated from a human donor in good health (CMV status not recorded). Some clones in this sample may be carry-over from other donors' samples. This sequence joins TRBV6-2 or TRBV6-3 and TRBJ1-1; a possible D gene is TRBD1 (6 bases). The sample comprised PBMCs. The CDR3 bases are TGTGCCAGCAGGGGGGCCTCTAGGGCGCGGAGGACTGAAGCTTTCTTT. It is translated as CASRGASRARRTEAFF.